This T cell receptor beta chain was captured in a study of T-cell reconstitution after alpha-beta-depleted transplantation in children listed by TCRdb under 2016. Regarding the research as a whole: Using TCR repertoire profiling, the study followed T-cell immune reconstitution in a quantitative way in children after TCRalphabeta/CD19-depleted allogeneic hematopoietic cell transplantation. Overall study results and their limits: In some patients, the high TCRbeta diversity seen at day 60 was put down to recipient T cells and intrathymic progenitors that had survived conditioning. The apparently early recovery of alphabetaT-cell counts about two months after transplant reportedly depended on only several hundred rapidly expanded clones that came from non-depleted graft cells. Hyperexpanded clone frequencies declined over subsequent months; after one year, T-cell counts and TCRbeta diversity were mostly attributed to newly produced T cells.

The library relied on PCR. The data were produced on an Illumina HiSeq 2500. TCR libraries were prepared with molecular barcoding, using unique molecular identifiers to normalize TCRbeta repertoire quantification. TCRdb reran the public reads through fastp at Q25 and MiXCR, keeping productive beta chains. One record per CDR3 amino acid sequence lists the most common genes and DNA. The sample has some 200,000 distinct CDR3 sequences on record, roughly 9.1% of them singletons. Of the sample, roughly 35% is held by the ten largest clones. With respect to this clonotype: Its antigen is not yet known. The junction does not match germline at one end; this may be a read error.

Sample treatment or condition, as interpreted from the label and publication: allogeneic hematopoietic cell transplantation with graft depleted of TCRalphabeta T cells and CD19 B cells. The transplant recipients were children given TCRalphabeta/CD19-depleted allogeneic hematopoietic cell grafts. Spanning cysteine to phenylalanine, the CDR3 consists of 15 amino acids. The CDR3 DNA has 45 bases and is translated from base 1. CDR1 is given as LGHDT and CDR2 as YNNKEL, both from the germline V gene (reference sequence). The chain is assembled from TRBV3-1 and TRBJ2-7, with 9 bases matching TRBD2. The sequenced sample was PBMCs, mostly from graft donor cells, obtained 360 days after TCRalphabeta/CD19-depleted stem cell transplant. The sequence derives from a male patient between 2 and 15 years old who had a stem cell transplant for acute myeloid leukemia, so the T cells may come from the graft donor. The DNA is TGTGCCACCAGCCCCCGACTAGCGGAACCCTACGAGCAGTACTTC. It translates to CATSPRLAEPYEQYF.